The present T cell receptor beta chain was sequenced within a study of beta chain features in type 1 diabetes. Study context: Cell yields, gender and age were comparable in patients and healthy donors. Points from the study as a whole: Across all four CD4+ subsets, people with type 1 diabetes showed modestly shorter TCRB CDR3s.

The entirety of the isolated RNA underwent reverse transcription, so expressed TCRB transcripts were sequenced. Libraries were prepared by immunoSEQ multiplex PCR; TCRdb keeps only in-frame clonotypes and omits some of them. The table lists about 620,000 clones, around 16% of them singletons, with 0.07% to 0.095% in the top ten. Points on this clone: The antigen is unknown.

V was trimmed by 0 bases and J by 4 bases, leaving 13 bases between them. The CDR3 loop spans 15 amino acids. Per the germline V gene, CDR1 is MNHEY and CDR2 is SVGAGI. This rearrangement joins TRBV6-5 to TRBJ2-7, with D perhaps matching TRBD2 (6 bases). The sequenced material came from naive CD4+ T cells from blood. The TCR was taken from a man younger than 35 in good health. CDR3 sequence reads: CASSYSGGARYEQYF. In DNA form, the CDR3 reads TGTGCCAGCAGTTACTCCGGGGGAGCTCGGTACGAGCAGTACTTC.